These T cell receptor beta chains were read from a single sample in a study of PD-L1 blockade in urothelial cancer. TCRdb's table, derived via immunoSEQ multiplex PCR, lists solely in-frame clones and lacks some. The sample lists approximately 38,000 clones; roughly 90% were seen once. The material was PBMCs, obtained around atezolizumab (anti-PD-L1) treatment. The receptors here all came from a man in his 60s with urothelial cancer. Each CDR3 is given with its conserved first and last residue. A D gene is named only where the DNA matches it firmly. Clone size appears in some rows only: once, few, many, or a class for an expanded clone.

TRBD2	TRBJ2-5	TRBV5-4	.	TGTGCCAGCAGCCTTCCTAAAGCGGGGTTGGAGACCCAGTACTTC	CASSLPKAGLETQYF
.	TRBJ1-1	TRBV9	once	TGTGCCAGCAGCGTGTCCCCGGGAACTGAAGCTTTCTTT	CASSVSPGTEAFF
.	TRBJ2-3	TRBV11-2	.	TGTGCCAGCAGCCCCATGCGTGGTACGCAGTATTTT	CASSPMRGTQYF
TRBD1	TRBJ1-4	TRBV27	.	TGTGCCAGCAGGGGGACAGCGGCCCCTAATGAAAAACTGTTTTTT	CASRGTAAPNEKLFF
TRBD1	TRBJ2-4	TRBV19	.	TGTGCCAGTAGTATAGGGGGACAGCGTGGGGCCAAAAACATTCAGTACTTC	CASSIGGQRGAKNIQYF
TRBD1	TRBJ2-7	TRBV6-6	.	TGTGCCAGCAGCGACCAGGCAGGGGGACACGAGCAGTACTTC	CASSDQAGGHEQYF
.	TRBJ2-3	TRBV19	.	TGTGCCAGTAGTATAGCCGTAGGTAGCGGCCAAGATACGCAGTATTTT	CASSIAVGSGQDTQYF
.	TRBJ1-3	TRBV18	.	TGTGCCAGCTCACCAGACAAGAGCTCTGGAAACACCATATATTTT	CASSPDKSSGNTIYF
TRBD1	TRBJ1-6	TRBV10-2	.	TGCGCCAGCGGGTTGGGGACAGGGCATTCACCCCTCCACTTT	CASGLGTGHSPLHF
.	TRBJ1-2	TRBV19	few	TGTGCCAGTAGTACGTTTCTCGGCCGACGGACACGGCCGAAAAATTATACTGGCTACACCTTC	CASSTFLGRRTRPKNYTGYTF
.	TRBJ2-5	TRBV10-1	once	TGCGCCAGCAGTGAGGGGGCCGGGGAGACCCAGTACTTC	CASSEGAGETQYF
.	TRBJ1-6	TRBV15	.	TGTGCCACCAGCAGAACCGGGGATAATTCACCCCTCCACTTT	CATSRTGDNSPLHF
.	TRBJ2-7	TRBV4-3	.	TGCGCCAGCAGCCAAGGGGGGGGGCTCATCGACGAGCAGTACTTC	CASSQGGGLIDEQYF
TRBD1	TRBJ1-3	TRBV5-1	.	TGCGCCAGCAGCTTGGGCCAGGGGGTTGGAAACACCATATATTTT	CASSLGQGVGNTIYF
TRBD1	TRBJ2-2	TRBV30	.	TGTGCCTGCAACGTGGGGCGGACAGGGTACACCGGGGAGCTGTTTTTT	CACNVGRTGYTGELFF
.	TRBJ2-3	TRBV4-3	.	TGCGCCAGCAGCCAAGACCCTAATGCGGATACGCAGTATTTT	CASSQDPNADTQYF
TRBD1	TRBJ1-1	TRBV5-6	.	TGTGCCAGCAGCTGGGGGACAGCATTCACTGAAGCTTTCTTT	CASSWGTAFTEAFF
.	TRBJ1-1	TRBV5-1	.	TGCGCCAGCAGCTTTTCGACAGACATGAACACTGAAGCTTTCTTT	CASSFSTDMNTEAFF
.	TRBJ2-5	TRBV30	.	TGTGCCTGGAGTCGGGCGGGCCATATTCAAGAGACCCAGTACTTC	CAWSRAGHIQETQYF
.	TRBJ2-3	TRBV7-3	.	TGTGCCAGCAGCGCAACGGGGTCAGATACGCAGTATTTT	CASSATGSDTQYF
.	TRBJ2-7	TRBV19	.	TGTGCCAGTAGTATCGGCGGGACCTACGAGCAGTACTTC	CASSIGGTYEQYF
.	TRBJ1-3	TRBV7-5	.	TGTGCCGCAGCCTCGGACAGGGCACCTCTAAAGGACGGAAACACCATATATTTT	CAAASDRAPLKDGNTIYF
TRBD1	TRBJ2-5	TRBV18	.	TGTGCCAGCTCACTCATTACGACAGGGAGAGAGACCCAGTACTTC	CASSLITTGRETQYF
TRBD1	TRBJ2-7	TRBV6-5	.	TGTGCCAGCAGTGAGACAGGGATTGTCTACGAGCAGTACTTC	CASSETGIVYEQYF
.	TRBJ1-4	TRBV27	.	TGTGCCAGCAGTTCCTACAGGCCCAGTAATGAAAAACTGTTTTTT	CASSSYRPSNEKLFF
TRBD1	TRBJ1-1	TRBV7-9	.	TGTGCCAGCAGCATCCAGGGGGCCGGCACTGAAGCTTTCTTT	CASSIQGAGTEAFF
.	TRBJ1-1	TRBV14	.	TGTGCCAGCAGCCAAGCGCGGGTCACTGAAGCTTTCTTT	CASSQARVTEAFF
TRBD2	TRBJ2-2	TRBV5-4	.	TGTGCCAGCAGCTCCCCTTCTAGCGGGAGGGCCGTGGGCACCGGGGAGCTGTTTTTT	CASSSPSSGRAVGTGELFF
.	TRBJ2-7	TRBV28	.	TGTGCCAGCAGGAAGGGAGCCTACGAGCAGTACTTC	CASRKGAYEQYF
TRBD2	TRBJ2-7	TRBV2	.	TGTGCCAGCAGAGTACTAGCGGGGGGCGCCTACGAGCAGTACTTC	CASRVLAGGAYEQYF
TRBD1	TRBJ2-3	TRBV6-1	.	TGTGCCAGCAGTGCGGACAGGGGGCGCACGGATACGCAGTATTTT	CASSADRGRTDTQYF
.	TRBJ1-6	TRBV27	once	TGTGCCAGCAGTCTACAGGGTTCGGCGAGCGGTTCACCCCTCCACTTT	CASSLQGSASGSPLHF
TRBD2	TRBJ2-1	TRBV5-1	.	TGCGCCAGCAGCTTAGCGGGGGGGCAGGTGGATGAGCAGTTCTTC	CASSLAGGQVDEQFF
TRBD1	TRBJ2-5	TRBV5-1	.	TGCGCCGCAGCGCGACAGGGAATACAAGAGACCCAGTACTTC	CAAARQGIQETQYF
.	TRBJ2-5	TRBV5-1	.	TGCGCCAGCAGCGTCTCACGGGGTACAGAGACCCAGTACTTC	CASSVSRGTETQYF
.	TRBJ1-3	TRBV6-1	.	TGTGCCAGCAGTGATTGGGCGTCTGGAAACACCATATATTTT	CASSDWASGNTIYF
.	TRBJ1-2	TRBV27	.	TGTGCCAGCAGTTTACGATCCGGGTATGGCTACACCTTC	CASSLRSGYGYTF
.	TRBJ1-3	TRBV27	few	TGTGCCAGCAGTTTGACAGTTAGCCAAATCGGAAACACCATATATTTT	CASSLTVSQIGNTIYF
TRBD1	TRBJ2-2	TRBV5-1	once	TGCGCCAGCAGCTTGACAGGGGTAAACACCGGGGAGCTGTTTTTT	CASSLTGVNTGELFF
TRBD1	TRBJ1-5	TRBV7-6	.	TGTGCCAGCAGCCCAGGGGGCGATCAGCCCCAGCATTTT	CASSPGGDQPQHF
.	TRBJ1-6	TRBV28	once	TGTGCCAGCAGCTCACATGGAGGTAATTCACCCCTCCACTTT	CASSSHGGNSPLHF
.	TRBJ1-6	TRBV14	.	TGTGCCAGCAGCCAAGATCCGCAGGGCAAATCACCCCTCCACTTT	CASSQDPQGKSPLHF